This T cell receptor beta chain was captured in a study of blood T cell repertoires in COVID-19. About the study: Specimens from acute and convalescent COVID-19 originated in the United States, Italy and Spain. T cells, B-cell-depleted T cells, or PBMCs provided the cDNA or gDNA that served as material.

V dropped 7 bases and J dropped 8 bases, with 14 bases sitting between them. Germline CDR1 is SNHLY and CDR2 is FYNNEI. This CDR3 is 12 amino acids long. In the study's own analysis: Estimation of nucleated cell counts relied on the amplification of reference gene primers. Clones were read by immunoSEQ multiplex PCR, and TCRdb kept only the in-frame ones, dropping some. V, J and clone size reflect that table, while D and trimming were determined from the DNA. The sample lists 250,000 or so clones, around 87% occurring once. This receptor was identified in a woman in her seventies with active or convalescent COVID-19. The source material was peripheral blood. The rearrangement joins TRBV2 to TRBJ1-1; no clear D. CDR3 nucleotide sequence: TGTGCCAGCAACTACCAAGCCCTCGAAGCTTTCTTT. It encodes CASNYQALEAFF.